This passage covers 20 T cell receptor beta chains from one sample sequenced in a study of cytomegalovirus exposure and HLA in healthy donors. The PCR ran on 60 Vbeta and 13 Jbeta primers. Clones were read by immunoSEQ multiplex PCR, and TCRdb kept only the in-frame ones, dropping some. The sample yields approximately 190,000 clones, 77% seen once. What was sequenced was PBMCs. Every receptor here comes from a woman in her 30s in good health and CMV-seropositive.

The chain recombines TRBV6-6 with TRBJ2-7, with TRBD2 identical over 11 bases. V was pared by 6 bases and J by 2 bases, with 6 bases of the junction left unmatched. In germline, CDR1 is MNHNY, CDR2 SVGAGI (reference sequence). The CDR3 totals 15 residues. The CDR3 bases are TGTGCCAGCAGGGTAGGACTAGCGGGCGCCTACGAGCAGTACTTC. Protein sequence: CASRVGLAGAYEQYF.

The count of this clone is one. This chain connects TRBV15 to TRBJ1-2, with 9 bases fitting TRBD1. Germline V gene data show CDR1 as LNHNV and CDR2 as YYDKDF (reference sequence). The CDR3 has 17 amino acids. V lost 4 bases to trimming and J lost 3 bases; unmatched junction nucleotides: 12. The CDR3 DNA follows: TGTGCCACCAGCACTGGGACAGGGAGGGACGGGTACTATGGCTACACCTTC. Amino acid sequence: CATSTGTGRDGYYGYTF. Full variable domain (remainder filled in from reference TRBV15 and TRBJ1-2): DAMVIQNPRYQVTQFGKPVTLSCSQTLNHNVMYWYQQKSSQAPKLLFHYYDKDFNNEADTPDNFQSRRPNTSFCFLDIRSPGLGDTAMYLCATSTGTGRDGYYGYTFGSGTRLTVV.

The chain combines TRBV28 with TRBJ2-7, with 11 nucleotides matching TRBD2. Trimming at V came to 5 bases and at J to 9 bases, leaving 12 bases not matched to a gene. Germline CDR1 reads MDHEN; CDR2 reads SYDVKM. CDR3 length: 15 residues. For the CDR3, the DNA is TGTGCCAGCAGTCTTCTAGCGGGAGGACCCACCCGGCAGTACTTC. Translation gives CASSLLAGGPTRQYF.

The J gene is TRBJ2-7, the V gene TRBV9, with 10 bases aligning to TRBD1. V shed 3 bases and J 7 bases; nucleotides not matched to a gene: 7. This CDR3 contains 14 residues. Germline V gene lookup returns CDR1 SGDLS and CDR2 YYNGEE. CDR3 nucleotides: TGTGCCAGCAGCGCCCGGACAGGGGGGAGGGAGCAGTACTTC. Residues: CASSARTGGREQYF.

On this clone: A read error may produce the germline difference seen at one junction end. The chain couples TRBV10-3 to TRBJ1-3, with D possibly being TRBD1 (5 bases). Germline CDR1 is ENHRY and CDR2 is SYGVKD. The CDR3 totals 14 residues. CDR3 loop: CAISGQSPGNTIYF. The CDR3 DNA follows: TGTGCCATCAGCGGACAATCCCCTGGTAACACCATATATTTT.

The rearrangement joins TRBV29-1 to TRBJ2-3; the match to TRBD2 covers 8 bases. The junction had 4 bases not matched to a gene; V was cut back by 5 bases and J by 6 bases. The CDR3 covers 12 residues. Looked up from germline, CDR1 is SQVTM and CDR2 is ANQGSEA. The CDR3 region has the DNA TGCAGCGTTCGAACTAGCGGTGATACGCAGTATTTT. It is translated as CSVRTSGDTQYF.

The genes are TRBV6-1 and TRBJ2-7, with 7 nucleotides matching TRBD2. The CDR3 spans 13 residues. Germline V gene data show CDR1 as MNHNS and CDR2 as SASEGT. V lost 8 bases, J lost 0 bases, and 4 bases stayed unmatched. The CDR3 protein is CASGREYSYEQYF. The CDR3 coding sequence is TGTGCCAGCGGGCGGGAGTACTCCTACGAGCAGTACTTC.

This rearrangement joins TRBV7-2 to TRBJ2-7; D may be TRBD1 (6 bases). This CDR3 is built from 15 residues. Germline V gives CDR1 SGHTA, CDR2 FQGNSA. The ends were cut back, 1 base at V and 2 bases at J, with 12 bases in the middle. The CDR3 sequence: CASSLGTAKPYEQYF. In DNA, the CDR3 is TGTGCCAGCAGCTTAGGGACAGCGAAACCCTACGAGCAGTACTTC.

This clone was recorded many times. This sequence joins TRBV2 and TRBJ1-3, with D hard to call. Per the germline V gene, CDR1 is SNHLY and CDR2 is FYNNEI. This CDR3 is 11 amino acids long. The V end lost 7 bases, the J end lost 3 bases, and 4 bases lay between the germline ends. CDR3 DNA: TGTGCCAGCAAGCTTGGAAACACCATATATTTT. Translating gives CASKLGNTIYF.

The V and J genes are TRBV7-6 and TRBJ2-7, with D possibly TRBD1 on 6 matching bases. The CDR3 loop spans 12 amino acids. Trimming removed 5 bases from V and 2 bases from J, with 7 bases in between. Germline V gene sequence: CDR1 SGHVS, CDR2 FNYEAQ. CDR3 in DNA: TGTGCCAGCAGCGGGGACACCTACGAGCAGTACTTC. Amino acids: CASSGDTYEQYF.

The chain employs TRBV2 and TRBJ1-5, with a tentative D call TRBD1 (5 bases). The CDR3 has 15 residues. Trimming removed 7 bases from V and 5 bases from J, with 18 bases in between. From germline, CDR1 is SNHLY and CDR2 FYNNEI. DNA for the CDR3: TGTGCCAGCACCCCCGTATCAGGGTTCCATCAGCCCCAGCATTTT. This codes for CASTPVSGFHQPQHF.

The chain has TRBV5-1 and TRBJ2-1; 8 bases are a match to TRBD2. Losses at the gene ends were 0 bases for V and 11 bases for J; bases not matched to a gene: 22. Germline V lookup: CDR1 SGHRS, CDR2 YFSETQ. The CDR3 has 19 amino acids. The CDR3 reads CASSLDDGFRSGMTPKQFF. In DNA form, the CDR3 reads TGCGCCAGCAGCTTGGATGATGGGTTTCGTAGCGGGATGACCCCAAAGCAGTTCTTC.

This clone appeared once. CDR3 loop: CASSQDVGDRGHSGNTIYF. CDR3 nucleotides: TGCGCCAGCAGCCAAGATGTCGGGGACAGGGGGCACTCTGGAAACACCATATATTTT. The chain recombines TRBV4-3 with TRBJ1-3; the match to TRBD1 covers 12 bases. This CDR3 region has 19 residues. V was pared by 0 bases and J by 0 bases, with 6 bases of the junction left unmatched. Germline loops: CDR1 LGHNA, CDR2 YSLEER.

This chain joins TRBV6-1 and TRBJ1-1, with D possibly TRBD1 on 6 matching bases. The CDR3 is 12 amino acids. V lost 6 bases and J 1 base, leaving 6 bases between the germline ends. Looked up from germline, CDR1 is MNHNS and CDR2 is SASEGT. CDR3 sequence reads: CASSRGNTEAFF. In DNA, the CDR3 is TGTGCCAGCAGCAGGGGGAACACTGAAGCTTTCTTT.

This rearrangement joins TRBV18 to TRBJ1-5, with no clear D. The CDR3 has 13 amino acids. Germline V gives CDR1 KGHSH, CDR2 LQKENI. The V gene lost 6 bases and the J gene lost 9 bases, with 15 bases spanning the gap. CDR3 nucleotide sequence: TGTGCCAGCTCTCCTGACTCCGAACGGCCCCAGCATTTT. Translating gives CASSPDSERPQHF.

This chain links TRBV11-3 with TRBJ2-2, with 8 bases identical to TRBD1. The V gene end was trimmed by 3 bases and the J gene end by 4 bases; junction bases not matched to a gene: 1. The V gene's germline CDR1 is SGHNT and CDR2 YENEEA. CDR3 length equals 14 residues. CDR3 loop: CASSFGTGTGELFF. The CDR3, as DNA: TGTGCCAGCAGCTTCGGGACAGGCACCGGGGAGCTGTTTTTT.

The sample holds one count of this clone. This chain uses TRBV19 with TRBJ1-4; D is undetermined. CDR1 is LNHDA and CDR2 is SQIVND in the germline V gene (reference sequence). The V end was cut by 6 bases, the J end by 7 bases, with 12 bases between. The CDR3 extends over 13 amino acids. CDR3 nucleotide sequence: TGTGCCAGTAGCCCCTCGGTCGCTGAAAAACTGTTTTTT. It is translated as CASSPSVAEKLFF.

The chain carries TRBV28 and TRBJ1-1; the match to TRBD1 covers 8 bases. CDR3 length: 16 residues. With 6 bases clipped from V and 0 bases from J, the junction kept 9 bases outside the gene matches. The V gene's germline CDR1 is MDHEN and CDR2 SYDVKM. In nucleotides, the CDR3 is TGTGCCAGCAGCATGGACAGGGCTAAAATGAACACTGAAGCTTTCTTT. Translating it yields CASSMDRAKMNTEAFF.

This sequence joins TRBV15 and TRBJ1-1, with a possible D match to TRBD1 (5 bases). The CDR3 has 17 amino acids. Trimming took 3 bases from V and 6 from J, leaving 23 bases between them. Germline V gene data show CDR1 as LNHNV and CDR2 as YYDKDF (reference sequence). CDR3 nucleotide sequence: TGTGCCACCAGCAGGTCCCCCTCAAGGGGCGTAGGTCCTGAAGCTTTCTTT. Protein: CATSRSPSRGVGPEAFF.

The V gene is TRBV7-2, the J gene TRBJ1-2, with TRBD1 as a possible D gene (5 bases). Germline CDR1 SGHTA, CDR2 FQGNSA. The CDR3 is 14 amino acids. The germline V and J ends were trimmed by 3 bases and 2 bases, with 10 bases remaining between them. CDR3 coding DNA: TGTGCCAGCAGCTTTCAGGGAGGAAACTATGGCTACACCTTC. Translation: CASSFQGGNYGYTF.